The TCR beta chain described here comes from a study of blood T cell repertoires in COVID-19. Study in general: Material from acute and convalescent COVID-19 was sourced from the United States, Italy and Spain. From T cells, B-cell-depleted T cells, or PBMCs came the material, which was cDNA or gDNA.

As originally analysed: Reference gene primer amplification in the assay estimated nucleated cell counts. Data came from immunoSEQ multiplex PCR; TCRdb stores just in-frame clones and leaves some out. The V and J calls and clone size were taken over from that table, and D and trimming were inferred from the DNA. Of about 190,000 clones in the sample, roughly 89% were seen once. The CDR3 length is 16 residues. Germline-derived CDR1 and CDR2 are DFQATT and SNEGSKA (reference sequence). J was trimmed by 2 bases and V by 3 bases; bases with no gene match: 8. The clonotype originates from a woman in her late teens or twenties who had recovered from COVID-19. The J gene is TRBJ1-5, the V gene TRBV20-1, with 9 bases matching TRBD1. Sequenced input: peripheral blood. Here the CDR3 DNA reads TGCAGTGCTAGTGTACAGGGGGCGGGGGGCAATCAGCCCCAGCATTTT. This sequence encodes CSASVQGAGGNQPQHF.